The rows below give T cell receptor beta chains drawn from one sample of a study of T cell repertoires in cytomegalovirus infection. TCRdb redid the calling of the reads with MiXCR, one entry per CDR3 protein. Here the sample spans about 530,000 distinct CDR3 sequences, more than 20% being singletons. Sequencing input: PBMCs. These receptors came from a human donor in good health (CMV status not recorded). Some clones in this sample may be carry-over from other donors' samples. The conserved cysteine and the conserved F or W are not part of the CDR3 here. The order of the fields is V gene, J gene, CDR3 protein.

TRBV28	TRBJ1-2	ATPQAGDYGYT
TRBV7-8	TRBJ2-7	ASSLGRLDYEQY
TRBV6-1	TRBJ2-1	ASSEAGGPGLGQF
TRBV2	TRBJ1-5	ASGSTDSNQPQH
TRBV19	TRBJ2-7	ASSSVQVPGDEQY
TRBV7-9	TRBJ2-1	ASSPPRGAVHEQF
TRBV7-2	TRBJ2-1	ASSLYPGLAGVNEQF
TRBV15	TRBJ2-2	ATRSSVGTDFNTGELF
TRBV7-2	TRBJ2-5	ASSLTFMGGGRETQY
TRBV7-6	TRBJ1-6	ASKGVVYNSPLH
TRBV7-2	TRBJ2-5	ASSSFTWEGIQETQY
TRBV6-5	TRBJ1-6	ASRGQQNSPLH
TRBV6-5	TRBJ2-5	ASSYGARSGAGETQY
TRBV28	TRBJ2-3	ASSLWGVSADTQY
TRBV7-2	TRBJ2-1	ASSLDFEQF
TRBV10-3	TRBJ2-1	AISDRRAVPYNEQF
TRBV6-2/TRBV6-3	TRBJ1-2	ASSPIPSSGYT
TRBV29-1	TRBJ2-4	SVQAGPDIQY
TRBV12-3/TRBV12-4	TRBJ1-2	ASRKHNNYGYT
TRBV25-1	TRBJ1-1	ASRAGVGAF
TRBV19	TRBJ1-2	ASSIERGGRANYGYT
TRBV28	TRBJ1-3	ASSTGGRLNTIY
TRBV19	TRBJ2-1	ASSMGLADNEQF
TRBV6-6	TRBJ1-4	ASSDQAGEKLF
TRBV28	TRBJ2-4	ASSFRTVGNIQY
TRBV7-2	TRBJ2-2	ASSLFLAGGMNTGELF
TRBV5-3	TRBJ2-5	ASSMTGTGGQETQY
TRBV6-5	TRBJ1-2	ASSYLRQGLRYGYT
TRBV2	TRBJ2-5	ASCRLAGDVTQY
TRBV5-1	TRBJ2-2	ASSLAGLSWELF
TRBV12-3/TRBV12-4	TRBJ2-3	ASRFSGSTDTQY
TRBV29-1	TRBJ1-2	SVRTAYNYGYT
TRBV7-2	TRBJ2-5	ASSSPQGIHETQY
TRBV19	TRBJ2-1	ASSIAQNNEQF
TRBV6-6	TRBJ2-5	ASKKWGAGGSKQETQY
TRBV6-2/TRBV6-3	TRBJ1-1	ASSYPDSVNTEAF
TRBV6-5	TRBJ2-7	ASRRTSGAYEQY
TRBV18	TRBJ2-1	ASSRRDVLENEQF
TRBV7-2	TRBJ1-4	ASSLRDGYNEKLF
TRBV7-8	TRBJ2-3	ASSLVLPTGGDTQY
TRBV18	TRBJ2-5	ASSSETRTQY
TRBV10-3	TRBJ2-1	AISGTGMREQF